This record concerns one T cell receptor beta chain sequence. Its antigen is still unknown. The data were taken from a study of shared clonotypes between healthy human individuals. Study-level findings and limits: Compared with memory subsets, naive subsets generally had larger estimated richness.

Germline V gives CDR1 MNHEY, CDR2 SVGAGI. The V and J ends lost 6 bases and 4 bases respectively, with 15 bases between them. This CDR3 has 14 residues. Generated by immunoSEQ multiplex PCR, the TCRdb table keeps only in-frame clones and is missing some. Among about 2,500,000 clones listed, around nine tenths were seen once. The genes are TRBV6-5 and TRBJ1-1; no firm D call. Material: naive CD4+ T cells sorted from blood. Subset here: CD45RA+ positively selected. This clonotype was sampled from a man between 18 and 29 years old in good health. The CDR3: CASSWTGVVTEAFF. CDR3 sequence (DNA): TGTGCCAGCAGCTGGACTGGGGTTGTCACTGAAGCTTTCTTT.